One T cell receptor (beta chain) is described in this entry. Its specificity is not known. A much larger clone is a single base away; this may be a read error. Points from the study as a whole: Greatest tumor Treg TCR overlap was with tumor naive CD4+ cells. The larger cohort examined one V-J beta rearrangement, not whole repertoires. Tumor memory CD4+ T cell TCR gene usage clustered with blood and lymph node memory CD4+ cells and lymph node naive CD4+ cells.

Cells sorted as Tregs were CD4+, CD25+ and CD127-/low. Germline lookup yields CDR1 DFQATT and CDR2 SNEGSKA (reference sequence). This CDR3 has 14 amino acids. After constant-region reverse-primer amplification, full-length variable regions underwent semi-nested PCR with Nested Universal Primer A. In TCRdb, the 5' RACE reads were re-called with MiXCR into one record per CDR3 protein. The sample carries tens of thousands of distinct CDR3 sequences, 22% recorded once. The chain carries TRBV20-1 and TRBJ2-1; D unresolved. The specimen was Tregs sorted from blood. The sequence was collected from a female donor with breast cancer. DNA for the CDR3: TGCGGTGCCCCAGACGCACTCGGGTACAATGAGCAGTTCTTC. Amino acids: CGAPDALGYNEQFF.